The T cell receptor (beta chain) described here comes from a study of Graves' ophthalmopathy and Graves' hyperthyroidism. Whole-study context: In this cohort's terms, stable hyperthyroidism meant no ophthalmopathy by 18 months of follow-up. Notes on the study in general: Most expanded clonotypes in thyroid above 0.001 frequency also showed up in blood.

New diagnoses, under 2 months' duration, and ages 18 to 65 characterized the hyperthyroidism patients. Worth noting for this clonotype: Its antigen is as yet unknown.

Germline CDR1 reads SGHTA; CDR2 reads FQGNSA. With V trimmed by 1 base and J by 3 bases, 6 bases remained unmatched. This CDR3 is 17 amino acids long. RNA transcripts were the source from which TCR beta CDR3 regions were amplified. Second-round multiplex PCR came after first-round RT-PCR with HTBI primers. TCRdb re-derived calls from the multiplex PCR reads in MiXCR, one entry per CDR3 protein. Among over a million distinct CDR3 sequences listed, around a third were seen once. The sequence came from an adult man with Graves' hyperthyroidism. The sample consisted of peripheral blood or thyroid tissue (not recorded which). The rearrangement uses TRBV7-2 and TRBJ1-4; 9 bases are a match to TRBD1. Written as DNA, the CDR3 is TGTGCCAGCAGCTTAGGAAAGGACAGGGGATCTAATGAAAAACTGTTTTTT. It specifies CASSLGKDRGSNEKLFF.